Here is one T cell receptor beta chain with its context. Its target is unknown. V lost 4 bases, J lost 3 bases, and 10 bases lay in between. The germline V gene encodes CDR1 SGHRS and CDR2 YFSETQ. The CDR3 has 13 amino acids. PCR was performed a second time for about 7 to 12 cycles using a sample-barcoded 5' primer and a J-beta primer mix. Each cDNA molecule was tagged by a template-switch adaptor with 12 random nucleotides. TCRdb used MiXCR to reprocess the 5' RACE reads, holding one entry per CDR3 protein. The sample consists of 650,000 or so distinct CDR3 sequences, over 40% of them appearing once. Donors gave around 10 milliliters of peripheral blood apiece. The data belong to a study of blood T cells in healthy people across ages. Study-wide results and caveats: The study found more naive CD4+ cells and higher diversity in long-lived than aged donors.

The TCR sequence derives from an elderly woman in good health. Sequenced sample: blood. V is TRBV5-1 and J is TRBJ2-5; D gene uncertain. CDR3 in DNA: TGCGCCAGCAGCGTGGTAGGAAAAGAGACCCAGTACTTC. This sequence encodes CASSVVGKETQYF.